This T cell receptor (beta chain) is drawn from a study of early T cells in non-severe SARS-CoV-2 infection. Whole-study context: The chains were unpaired, and the sequenced material was bulk RNA from unsorted whole blood. Whole-study results and caveats: Private and CD4 specificities were missed by VDJdb matching, which favored anti-spike CD8 responses.

Researchers tagged individual cDNA molecules with unique molecular identifiers. Via MiXCR, TCRdb re-called the 5' RACE reads, giving one row per CDR3 protein. The data show under 85,000 distinct CDR3 sequences, roughly 13% seen once. Trimming left V 2 bases short and J 8 bases short, with 15 bases between. Germline V CDR1 and CDR2: SGHTA, FQGTGA. The CDR3 has 14 residues. Notes on this clonotype: What it binds is unknown.

The sample was whole blood. V and J are TRBV7-3 and TRBJ1-2; tentative D call: TRBD1 (5 bases). The sequence was collected from an adult who was a healthcare worker with PCR-confirmed SARS-CoV-2 infection or an uninfected control (not recorded which). The CDR3 DNA follows: TGTGCCAGCAGCTTATCAATTTCCGCAGGGGGCTACACCTTC. Its translation: CASSLSISAGGYTF.